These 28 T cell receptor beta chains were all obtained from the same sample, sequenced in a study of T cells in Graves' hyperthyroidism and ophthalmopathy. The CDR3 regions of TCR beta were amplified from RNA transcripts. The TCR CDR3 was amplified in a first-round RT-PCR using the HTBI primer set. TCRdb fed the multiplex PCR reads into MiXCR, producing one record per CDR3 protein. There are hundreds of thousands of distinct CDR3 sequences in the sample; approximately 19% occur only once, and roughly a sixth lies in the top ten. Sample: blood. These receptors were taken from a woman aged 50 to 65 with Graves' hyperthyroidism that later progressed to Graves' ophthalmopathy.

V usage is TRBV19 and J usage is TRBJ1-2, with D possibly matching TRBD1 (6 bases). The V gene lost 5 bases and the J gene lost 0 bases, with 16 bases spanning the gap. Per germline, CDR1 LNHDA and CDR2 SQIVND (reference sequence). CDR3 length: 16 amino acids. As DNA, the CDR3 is TGTGCCAGTAGTTTTTCATCGACAGGAGCTAACTATGGCTACACCTTC. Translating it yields CASSFSSTGANYGYTF.

The CDR3 region has the DNA TGCGCCAGCAGCCAAGATCGGACTCTGAATTGGGAGCTGTTTTTT. It codes for CASSQDRTLNWELFF. The chain carries TRBV4-1 and TRBJ2-2, with D possibly being TRBD2 (5 bases). Trimming removed 0 bases from V and 9 bases from J, with 14 bases in between. This CDR3 region has 15 residues. Per germline, CDR1 MGHRA and CDR2 YSYEKL.

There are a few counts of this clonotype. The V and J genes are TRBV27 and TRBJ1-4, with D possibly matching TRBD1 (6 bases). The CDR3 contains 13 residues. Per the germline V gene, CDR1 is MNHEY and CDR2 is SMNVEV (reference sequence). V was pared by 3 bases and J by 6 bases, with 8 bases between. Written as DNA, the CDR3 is TGTGCCAGCAGTTTTCAGGGGTATGAAAAACTGTTTTTT. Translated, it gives CASSFQGYEKLFF.

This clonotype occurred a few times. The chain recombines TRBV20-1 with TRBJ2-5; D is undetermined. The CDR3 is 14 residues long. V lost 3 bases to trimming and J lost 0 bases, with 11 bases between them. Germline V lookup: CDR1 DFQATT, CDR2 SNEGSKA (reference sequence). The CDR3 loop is CSARGIPDQETQYF. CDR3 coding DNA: TGCAGTGCTAGGGGGATCCCAGACCAAGAGACCCAGTACTTC.

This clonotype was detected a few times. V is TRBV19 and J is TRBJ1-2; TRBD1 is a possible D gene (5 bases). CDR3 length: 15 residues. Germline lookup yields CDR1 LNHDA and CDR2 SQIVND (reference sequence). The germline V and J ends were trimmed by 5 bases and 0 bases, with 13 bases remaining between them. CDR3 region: CASSGARHPNYGYTF. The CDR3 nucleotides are TGTGCCAGTAGTGGGGCCAGGCATCCTAACTATGGCTACACCTTC.

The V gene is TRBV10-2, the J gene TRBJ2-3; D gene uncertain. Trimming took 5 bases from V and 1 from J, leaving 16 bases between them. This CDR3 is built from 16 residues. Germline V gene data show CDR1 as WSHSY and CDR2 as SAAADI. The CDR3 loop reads CASSSSLPGGTDTQYF. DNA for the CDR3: TGCGCCAGCAGTTCCTCTCTCCCCGGCGGCACAGATACGCAGTATTTT.

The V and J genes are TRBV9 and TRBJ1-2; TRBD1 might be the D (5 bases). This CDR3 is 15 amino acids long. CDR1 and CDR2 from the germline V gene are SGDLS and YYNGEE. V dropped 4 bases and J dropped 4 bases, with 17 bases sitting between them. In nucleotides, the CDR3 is TGTGCCAGCAGCCCCCGGGGCCCGGGACTCTATGGCTACACCTTC. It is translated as CASSPRGPGLYGYTF.

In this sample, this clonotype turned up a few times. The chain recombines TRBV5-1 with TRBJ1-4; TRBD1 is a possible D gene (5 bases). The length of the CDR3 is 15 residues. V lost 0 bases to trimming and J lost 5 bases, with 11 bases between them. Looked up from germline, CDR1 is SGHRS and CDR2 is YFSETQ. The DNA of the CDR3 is TGCGCCAGCAGCTTGGAGGGGATAGAAAATGAAAAACTGTTTTTT. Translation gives CASSLEGIENEKLFF.

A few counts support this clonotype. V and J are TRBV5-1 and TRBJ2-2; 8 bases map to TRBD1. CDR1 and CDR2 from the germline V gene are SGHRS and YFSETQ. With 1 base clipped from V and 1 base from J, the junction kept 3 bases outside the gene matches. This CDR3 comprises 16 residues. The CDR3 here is CASSLPGGLNTGELFF. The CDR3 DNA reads TGCGCCAGCAGCTTGCCAGGGGGCTTGAACACCGGGGAGCTGTTTTTT. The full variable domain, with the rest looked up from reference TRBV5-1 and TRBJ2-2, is KAGVTQTPRYLIKTRGQQVTLSCSPISGHRSVSWYQQTPGQGLQFLFEYFSETQRNKGNFPGRFSGRQFSNSRSEMNVSTLELGDSALYLCASSLPGGLNTGELFFGEGSRLTVL.

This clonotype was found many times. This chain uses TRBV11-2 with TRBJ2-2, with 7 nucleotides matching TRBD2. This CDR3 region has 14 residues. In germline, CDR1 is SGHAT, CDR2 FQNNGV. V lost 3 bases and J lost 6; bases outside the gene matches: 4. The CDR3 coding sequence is TGTGCCAGCAGCTTGGGGGGGTTTGCCGGGGAGCTGTTTTTT. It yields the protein CASSLGGFAGELFF.

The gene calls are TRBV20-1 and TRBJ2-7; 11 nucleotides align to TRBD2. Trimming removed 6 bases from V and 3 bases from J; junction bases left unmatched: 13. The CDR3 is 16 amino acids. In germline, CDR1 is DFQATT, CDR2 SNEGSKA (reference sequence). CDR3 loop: CSAWLASGRTYYEQYF. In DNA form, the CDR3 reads TGCAGTGCCTGGCTAGCTAGCGGGAGGACTTACTACGAGCAGTACTTC.

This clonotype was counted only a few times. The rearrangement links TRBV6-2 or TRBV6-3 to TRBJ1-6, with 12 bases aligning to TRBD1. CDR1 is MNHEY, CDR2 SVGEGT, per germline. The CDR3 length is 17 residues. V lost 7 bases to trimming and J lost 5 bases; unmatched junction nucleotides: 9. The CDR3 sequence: CASTRDRGRRNNSPLHF. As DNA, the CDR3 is TGTGCCAGCACCCGGGACAGGGGGCGTCGGAATAATTCACCCCTCCACTTT.

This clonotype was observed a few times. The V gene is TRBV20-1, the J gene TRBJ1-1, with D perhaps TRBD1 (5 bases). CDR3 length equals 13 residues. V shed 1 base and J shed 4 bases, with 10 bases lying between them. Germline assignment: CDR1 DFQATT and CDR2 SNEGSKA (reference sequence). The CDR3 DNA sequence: TGCAGTGCTAGAGGTCGGGGGTTCACTGAAGCTTTCTTT. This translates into CSARGRGFTEAFF.

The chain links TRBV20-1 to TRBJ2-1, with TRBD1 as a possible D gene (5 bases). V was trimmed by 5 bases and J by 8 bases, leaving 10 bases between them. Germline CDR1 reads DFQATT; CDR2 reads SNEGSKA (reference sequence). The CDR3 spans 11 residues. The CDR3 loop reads CSAYRRDEQFF. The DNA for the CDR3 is TGCAGTGCTTACAGGCGAGATGAGCAGTTCTTC.

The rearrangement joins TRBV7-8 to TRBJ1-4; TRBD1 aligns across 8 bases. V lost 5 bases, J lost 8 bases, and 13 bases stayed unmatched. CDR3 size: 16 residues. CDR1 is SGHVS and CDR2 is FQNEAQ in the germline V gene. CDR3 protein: CASSTTGTGLREKLFF. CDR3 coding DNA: TGTGCCAGCAGCACAACCGGGACAGGATTACGGGAAAAACTGTTTTTT.

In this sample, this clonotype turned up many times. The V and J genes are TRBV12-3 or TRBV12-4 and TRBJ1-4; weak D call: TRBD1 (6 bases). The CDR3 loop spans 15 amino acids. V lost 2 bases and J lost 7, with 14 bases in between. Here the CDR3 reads CASSLPGEEGEKLFF. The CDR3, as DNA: TGTGCCAGCAGTTTACCAGGGGAGGAGGGTGAAAAACTGTTTTTT.

This CDR3 is CSARDRSNQPQHF. DNA for the CDR3: TGCAGTGCTAGGGACAGATCCAACCAGCCCCAGCATTTT. V is TRBV20-1 and J is TRBJ1-5; D possibly corresponds to TRBD1 (6 bases). This CDR3 has 13 residues. The V end was cut by 3 bases, the J end by 7 bases, with 13 bases between. Germline V gives CDR1 DFQATT, CDR2 SNEGSKA (reference sequence).

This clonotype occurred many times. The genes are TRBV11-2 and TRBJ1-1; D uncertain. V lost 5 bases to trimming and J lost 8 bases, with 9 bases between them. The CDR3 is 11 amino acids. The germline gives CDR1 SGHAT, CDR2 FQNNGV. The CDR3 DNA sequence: TGTGCCAGCAGCCAAGTAGCCGAAGCTTTCTTT. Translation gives CASSQVAEAFF.

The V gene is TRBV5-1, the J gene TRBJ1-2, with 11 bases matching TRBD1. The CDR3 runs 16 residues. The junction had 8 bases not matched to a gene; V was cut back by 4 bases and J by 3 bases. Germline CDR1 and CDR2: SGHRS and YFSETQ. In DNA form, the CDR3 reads TGCGCCAGCAGCGTCCGGACAGGGGGCGGGGACTATGGCTACACCTTC. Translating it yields CASSVRTGGGDYGYTF.

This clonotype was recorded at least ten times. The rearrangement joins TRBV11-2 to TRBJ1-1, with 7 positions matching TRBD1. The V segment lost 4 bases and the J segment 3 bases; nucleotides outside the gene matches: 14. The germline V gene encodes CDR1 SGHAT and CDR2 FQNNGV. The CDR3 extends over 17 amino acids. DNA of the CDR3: TGTGCCAGCAGCTCACCCAGGAAGACAGGGCGGGACACTGAAGCTTTCTTT. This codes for CASSSPRKTGRDTEAFF.

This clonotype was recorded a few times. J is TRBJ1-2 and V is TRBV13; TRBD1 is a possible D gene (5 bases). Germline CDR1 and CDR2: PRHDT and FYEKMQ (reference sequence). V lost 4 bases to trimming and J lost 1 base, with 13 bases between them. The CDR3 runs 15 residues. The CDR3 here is CASSWGGFNNYGYTF. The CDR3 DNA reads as TGTGCCAGCAGCTGGGGGGGATTCAATAACTATGGCTACACCTTC.

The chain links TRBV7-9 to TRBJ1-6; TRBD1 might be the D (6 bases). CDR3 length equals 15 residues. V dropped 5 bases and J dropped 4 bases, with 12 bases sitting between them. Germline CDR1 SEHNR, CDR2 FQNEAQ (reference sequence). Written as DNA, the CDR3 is TGTGCCAGCAGCCCCGAGGGGGATTATAATTCACCCCTCCACTTT. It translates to CASSPEGDYNSPLHF.

The CDR3 protein is CASSAYLNNQPQHF. CDR3 nucleotide sequence: TGTGCCAGCAGCGCGTACCTCAACAATCAGCCCCAGCATTTT. The V gene is TRBV7-6, the J gene TRBJ1-5; D is undetermined. The CDR3 contains 14 residues. Trimming pared 5 bases from V and 3 bases from J, leaving 11 bases between. The germline V gene encodes CDR1 SGHVS and CDR2 FNYEAQ.

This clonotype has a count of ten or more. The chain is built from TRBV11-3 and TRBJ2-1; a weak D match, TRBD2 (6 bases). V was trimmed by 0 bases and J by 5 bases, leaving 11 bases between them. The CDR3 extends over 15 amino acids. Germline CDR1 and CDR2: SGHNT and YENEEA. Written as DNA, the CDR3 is TGTGCCAGCAGCTTAGATCTGGAGCGGGACAATGAGCAGTTCTTC. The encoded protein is CASSLDLERDNEQFF.

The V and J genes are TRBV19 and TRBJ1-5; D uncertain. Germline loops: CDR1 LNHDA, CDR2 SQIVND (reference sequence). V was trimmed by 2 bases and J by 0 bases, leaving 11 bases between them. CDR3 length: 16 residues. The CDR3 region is CASSIRMTYSNQPQHF. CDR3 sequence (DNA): TGTGCCAGTAGTATAAGGATGACATATAGCAATCAGCCCCAGCATTTT.

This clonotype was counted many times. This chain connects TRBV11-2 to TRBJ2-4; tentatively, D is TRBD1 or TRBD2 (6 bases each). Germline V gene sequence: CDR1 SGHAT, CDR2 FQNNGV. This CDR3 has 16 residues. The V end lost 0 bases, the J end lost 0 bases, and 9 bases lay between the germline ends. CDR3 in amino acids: CASSLDGGSAKNIQYF. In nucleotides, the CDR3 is TGTGCCAGCAGCTTAGACGGGGGCTCAGCCAAAAACATTCAGTACTTC.

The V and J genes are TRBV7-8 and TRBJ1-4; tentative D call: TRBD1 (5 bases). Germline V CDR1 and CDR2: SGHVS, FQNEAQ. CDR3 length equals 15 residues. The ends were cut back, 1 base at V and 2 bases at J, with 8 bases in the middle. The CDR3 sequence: CASSLGGKTNEKLFF. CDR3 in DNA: TGTGCCAGCAGCTTAGGGGGGAAGACTAATGAAAAACTGTTTTTT.

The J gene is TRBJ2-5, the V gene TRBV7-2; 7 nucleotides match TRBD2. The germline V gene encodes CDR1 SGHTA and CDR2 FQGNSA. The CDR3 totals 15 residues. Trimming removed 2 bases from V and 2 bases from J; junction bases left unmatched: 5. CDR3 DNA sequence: TGTGCCAGCAGCTTATGGGCTAGCGGACAAGAGACCCAGTACTTC. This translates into CASSLWASGQETQYF.